This TCR beta chain is drawn from a study of radiotherapy plus CTLA-4 blockade in lung cancer. Study-level points and caveats: Early blood T cell clone dynamics reportedly forecast response best, with interferon-beta. Clones derived from tumor TCRs expanded in blood after radiotherapy plus ipilimumab.

Note on this clone: The antigen is not known.

Chemo-refractory metastatic non-small-cell lung cancer patients received focal radiation with ipilimumab CTLA-4 blockade. Sequencing was performed with immunoSEQ multiplex PCR; in TCRdb, only in-frame clones are kept and a portion is missing. The sample holds around 55,000 clones, just under 85% seen once. Germline V lookup: CDR1 LGHNA, CDR2 YSLEER. V shed 5 bases, J shed 5 bases, and the junction held 7 bases outside the gene matches. The CDR3 runs to 14 residues. This TCR derives from a human donor with non-small cell lung cancer whose response to radiotherapy plus ipilimumab could not be evaluated. Source: peripheral blood, taken from a patient treated with radiotherapy plus ipilimumab. The V call is TRBV4-3, the J call TRBJ2-3; 7 positions match TRBD2. The CDR3 DNA reads TGCGCCAGCAGCTTCGGGAGGCCGGGAGATACGCAGTATTTT. Its translation: CASSFGRPGDTQYF.